The following is a TCR beta chain sequence with its context. This sample stems from a study of CD8 T cells in Susac syndrome. Germline V gene sequence: CDR1 DFQATT, CDR2 SNEGSKA (reference sequence). Trimming took 3 bases from V and 2 from J, leaving 13 bases between them. This CDR3 comprises 14 residues. Reverse transcription of roughly 0.45 to 1 ug RNA used random hexamers. Each CDR3 protein gets one entry after TCRdb re-called the immunoSEQ multiplex PCR reads with MiXCR. The sample lists about 80,000 distinct CDR3 sequences; approximately 95% were seen once. The chain carries TRBV20-1 and TRBJ2-5; weak D call: TRBD1 (6 bases). This clonotype originated in a human donor with Susac syndrome. Material: CD8+ T cells from PBMCs. The DNA for the CDR3 is TGCAGTGCTAGTCGAGGGGGTGAACAAGAGACCCAGTACTTC. This codes for CSASRGGEQETQYF.